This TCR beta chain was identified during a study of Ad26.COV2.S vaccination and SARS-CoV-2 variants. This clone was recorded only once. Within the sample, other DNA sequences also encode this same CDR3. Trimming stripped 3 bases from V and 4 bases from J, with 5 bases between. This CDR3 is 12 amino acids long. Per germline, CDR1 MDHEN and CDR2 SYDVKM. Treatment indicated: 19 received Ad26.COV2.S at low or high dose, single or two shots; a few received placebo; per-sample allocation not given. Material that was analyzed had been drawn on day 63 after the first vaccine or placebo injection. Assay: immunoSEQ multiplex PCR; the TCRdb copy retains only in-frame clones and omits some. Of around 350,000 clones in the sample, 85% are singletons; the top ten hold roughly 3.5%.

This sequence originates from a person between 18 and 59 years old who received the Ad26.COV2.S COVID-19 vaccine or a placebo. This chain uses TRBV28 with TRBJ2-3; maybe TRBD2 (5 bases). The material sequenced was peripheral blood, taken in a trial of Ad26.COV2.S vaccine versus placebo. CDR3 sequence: CASSLRADTQYF. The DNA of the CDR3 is TGTGCCAGCAGTTTGAGGGCAGATACGCAGTATTTT.